This T cell receptor beta chain appears in the sequencing data of a study of synovial regulatory T cells in juvenile arthritis. Generated by immunoSEQ multiplex PCR, the TCRdb table keeps only in-frame clones and is missing some. The listing contains approximately 9,600 clones. This CDR3 has 13 amino acids. No DNA sequence was recorded. The germline gives CDR1 WSHSY, CDR2 SAAADI. The TCR sequence derives from a donor aged 2-30 years with juvenile idiopathic arthritis. The sample was Treg cells from blood. Subset meaning: remaining (HLA-DR-negative) circulating blood Treg cells. The rearrangement joins TRBV10-2 to TRBJ1-5; the D call from TCRdb, TRBD1, cannot be confirmed without DNA. CDR3 protein: CASTQQGTQPQHF.